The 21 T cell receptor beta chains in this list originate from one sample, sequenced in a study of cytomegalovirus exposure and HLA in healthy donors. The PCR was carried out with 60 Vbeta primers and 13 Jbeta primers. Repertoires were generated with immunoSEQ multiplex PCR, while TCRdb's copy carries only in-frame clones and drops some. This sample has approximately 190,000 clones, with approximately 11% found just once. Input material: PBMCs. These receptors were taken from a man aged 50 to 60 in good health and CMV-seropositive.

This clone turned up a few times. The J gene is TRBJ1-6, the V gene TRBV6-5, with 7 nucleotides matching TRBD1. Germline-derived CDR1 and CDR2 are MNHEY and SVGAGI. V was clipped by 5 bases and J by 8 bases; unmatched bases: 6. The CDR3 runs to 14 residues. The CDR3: CASSLQGGDSPLHF. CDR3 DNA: TGTGCCAGCAGTCTCCAGGGGGGTGATTCACCCCTCCACTTT.

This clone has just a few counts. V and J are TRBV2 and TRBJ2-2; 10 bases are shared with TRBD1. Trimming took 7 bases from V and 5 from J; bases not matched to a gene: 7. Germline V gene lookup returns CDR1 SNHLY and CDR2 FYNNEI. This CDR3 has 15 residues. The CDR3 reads CASNLRTGGTGELFF. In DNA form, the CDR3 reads TGTGCCAGCAACCTTAGGACAGGGGGAACCGGGGAGCTGTTTTTT.

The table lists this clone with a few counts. The CDR3 DNA is TGTGCCAGCAGCTTTCAGGTATCGGGCACAGATACGCAGTATTTT. It codes for CASSFQVSGTDTQYF. This chain joins TRBV7-9 and TRBJ2-3; D call uncertain. Germline V lookup: CDR1 SEHNR, CDR2 FQNEAQ (reference sequence). The length of the CDR3 is 15 residues. The V and J ends lost 3 bases and 1 base respectively, with 11 bases between them.

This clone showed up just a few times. CDR3 coding DNA: TGTGCCAGCAGTCCCGGACAGGGCAGCTATGGCTACACCTTC. It encodes CASSPGQGSYGYTF. The rearrangement joins TRBV6-1 to TRBJ1-2; 8 nucleotides agree with TRBD1. Germline CDR1 and CDR2: MNHNS and SASEGT. The CDR3 totals 14 residues. J lost 4 bases, V lost 5 bases, and 6 bases had no gene match.

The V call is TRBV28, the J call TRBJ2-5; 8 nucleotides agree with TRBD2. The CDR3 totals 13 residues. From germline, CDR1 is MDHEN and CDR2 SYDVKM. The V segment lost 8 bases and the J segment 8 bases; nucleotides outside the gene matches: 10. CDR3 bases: TGTGCCAGCGACGGGAGGGCGGGGGGAACCCAGTACTTC. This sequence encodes CASDGRAGGTQYF.

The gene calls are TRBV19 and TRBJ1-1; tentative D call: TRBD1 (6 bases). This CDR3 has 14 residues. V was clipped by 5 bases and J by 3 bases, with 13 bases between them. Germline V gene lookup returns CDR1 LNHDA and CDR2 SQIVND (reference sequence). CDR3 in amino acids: CASSSWTVDTEAFF. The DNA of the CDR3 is TGTGCCAGTAGTTCATGGACAGTTGACACTGAAGCTTTCTTT.

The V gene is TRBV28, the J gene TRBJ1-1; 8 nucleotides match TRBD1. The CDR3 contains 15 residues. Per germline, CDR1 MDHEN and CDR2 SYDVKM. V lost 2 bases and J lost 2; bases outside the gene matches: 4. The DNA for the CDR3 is TGTGCCAGCAGTTTAGCGACAGGGGCAAACACTGAAGCTTTCTTT. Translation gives CASSLATGANTEAFF. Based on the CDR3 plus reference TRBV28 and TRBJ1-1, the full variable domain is DVKVTQSSRYLVKRTGEKVFLECVQDMDHENMFWYRQDPGLGLRLIYFSYDVKMKEKGDIPEGYSVSREKKERFSLILESASTNQTSMYLCASSLATGANTEAFFGQGTRLTVV.

The CDR3 here is CASSLRSYNEKLFF. The CDR3 bases are TGTGCCAGCAGCTTGAGATCCTATAATGAAAAACTGTTTTTT. J is TRBJ1-4 and V is TRBV5-5, with no clear D. This CDR3 has 14 residues. V lost 1 base and J 4 bases, leaving 8 bases between the germline ends. Germline assignment: CDR1 SGHKS and CDR2 YYEKEE (reference sequence).

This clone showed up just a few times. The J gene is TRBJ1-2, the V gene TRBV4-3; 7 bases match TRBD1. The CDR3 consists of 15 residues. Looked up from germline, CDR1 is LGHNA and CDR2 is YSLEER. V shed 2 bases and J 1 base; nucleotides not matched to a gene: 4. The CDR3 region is CASSQSDRVNYGYTF. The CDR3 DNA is TGCGCCAGCAGCCAATCAGACAGGGTTAACTATGGCTACACCTTC.

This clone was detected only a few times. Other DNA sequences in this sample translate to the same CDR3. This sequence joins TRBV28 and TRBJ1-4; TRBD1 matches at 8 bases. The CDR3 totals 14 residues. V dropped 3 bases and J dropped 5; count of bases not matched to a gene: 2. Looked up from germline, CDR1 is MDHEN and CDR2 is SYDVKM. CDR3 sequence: CASSLDRVNEKLFF. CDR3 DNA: TGTGCCAGCAGTTTGGACAGGGTGAATGAAAAACTGTTTTTT. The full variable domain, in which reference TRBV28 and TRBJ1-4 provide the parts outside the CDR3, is DVKVTQSSRYLVKRTGEKVFLECVQDMDHENMFWYRQDPGLGLRLIYFSYDVKMKEKGDIPEGYSVSREKKERFSLILESASTNQTSMYLCASSLDRVNEKLFFGSGTQLSVL.

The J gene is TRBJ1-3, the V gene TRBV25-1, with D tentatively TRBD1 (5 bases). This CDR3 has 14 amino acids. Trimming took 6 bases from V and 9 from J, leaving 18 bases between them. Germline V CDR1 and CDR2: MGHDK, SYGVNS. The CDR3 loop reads CASSERATGGTIYF. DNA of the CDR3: TGTGCCAGCAGCGAGAGGGCAACCGGGGGCACCATATATTTT.

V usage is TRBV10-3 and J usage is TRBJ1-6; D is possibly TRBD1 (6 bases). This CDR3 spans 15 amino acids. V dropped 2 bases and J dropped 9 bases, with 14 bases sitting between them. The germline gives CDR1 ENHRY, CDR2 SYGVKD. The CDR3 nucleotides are TGTGCCATCAGTGAGAGGCAGGGGAGTGGTTCACCCCTCCACTTT. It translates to CAISERQGSGSPLHF.

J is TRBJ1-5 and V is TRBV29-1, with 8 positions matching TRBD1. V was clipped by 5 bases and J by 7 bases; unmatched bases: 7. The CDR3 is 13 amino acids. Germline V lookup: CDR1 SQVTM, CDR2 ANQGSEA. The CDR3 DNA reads TGCAGCGTTTCGACAGGGGTACAGCAGCCCCAGCATTTT. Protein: CSVSTGVQQPQHF.

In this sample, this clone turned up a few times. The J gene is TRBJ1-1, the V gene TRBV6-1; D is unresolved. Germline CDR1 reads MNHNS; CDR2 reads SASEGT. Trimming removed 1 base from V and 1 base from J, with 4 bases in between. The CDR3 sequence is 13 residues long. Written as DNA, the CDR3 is TGTGCCAGCAGTGAAGGCAGGAACACTGAAGCTTTCTTT. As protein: CASSEGRNTEAFF.

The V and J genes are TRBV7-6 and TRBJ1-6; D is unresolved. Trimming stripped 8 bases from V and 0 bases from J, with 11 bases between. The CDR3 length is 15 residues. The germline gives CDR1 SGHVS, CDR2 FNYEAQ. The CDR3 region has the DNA TGTGCCAGCTCCCCCGCGAGCTCCTATAATTCACCCCTCCACTTT. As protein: CASSPASSYNSPLHF.

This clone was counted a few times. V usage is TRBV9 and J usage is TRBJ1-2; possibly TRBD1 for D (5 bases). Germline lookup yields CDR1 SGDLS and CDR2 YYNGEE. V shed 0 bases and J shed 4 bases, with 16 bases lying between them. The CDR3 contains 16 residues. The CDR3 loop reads CASSVGGGAGSYGYTF. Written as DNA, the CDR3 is TGTGCCAGCAGCGTAGGTGGGGGAGCGGGGAGCTATGGCTACACCTTC.

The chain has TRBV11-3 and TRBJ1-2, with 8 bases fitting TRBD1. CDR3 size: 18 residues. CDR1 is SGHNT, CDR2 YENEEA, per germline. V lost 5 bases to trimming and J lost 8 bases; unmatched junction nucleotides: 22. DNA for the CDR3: TGTGCCAGCAGCCCCCCGGGGGACAGGCGATCCAACATGGGAGGCTACACCTTC. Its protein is CASSPPGDRRSNMGGYTF.

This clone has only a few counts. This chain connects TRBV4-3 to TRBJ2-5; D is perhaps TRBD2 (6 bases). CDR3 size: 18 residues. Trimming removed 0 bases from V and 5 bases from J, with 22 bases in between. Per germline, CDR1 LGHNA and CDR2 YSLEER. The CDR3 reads CASSQDLWGGAGGETQYF. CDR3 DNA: TGCGCCAGCAGCCAAGATCTATGGGGCGGGGCAGGAGGGGAGACCCAGTACTTC.

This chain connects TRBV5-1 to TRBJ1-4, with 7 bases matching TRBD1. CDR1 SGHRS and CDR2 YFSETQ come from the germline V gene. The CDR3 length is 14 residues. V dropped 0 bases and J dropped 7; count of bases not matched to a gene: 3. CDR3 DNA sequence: TGCGCCAGCAGCTTGGGACAGGGAAGTGAAAAACTGTTTTTT. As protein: CASSLGQGSEKLFF.

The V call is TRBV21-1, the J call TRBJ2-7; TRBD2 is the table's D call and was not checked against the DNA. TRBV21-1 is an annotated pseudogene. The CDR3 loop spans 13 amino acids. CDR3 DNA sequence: TGTGCCAGCAGCGCCCTCGAGAACTACGAGCAGTACGTC. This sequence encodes CASSALENYEQYV.

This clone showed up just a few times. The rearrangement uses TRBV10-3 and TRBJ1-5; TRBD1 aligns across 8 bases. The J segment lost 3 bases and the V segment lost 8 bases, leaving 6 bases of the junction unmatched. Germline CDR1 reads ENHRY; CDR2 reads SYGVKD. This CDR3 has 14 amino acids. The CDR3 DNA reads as TGTGCCATCGCGACAGGGGCCGACAATCAGCCCCAGCATTTT. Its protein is CAIATGADNQPQHF.